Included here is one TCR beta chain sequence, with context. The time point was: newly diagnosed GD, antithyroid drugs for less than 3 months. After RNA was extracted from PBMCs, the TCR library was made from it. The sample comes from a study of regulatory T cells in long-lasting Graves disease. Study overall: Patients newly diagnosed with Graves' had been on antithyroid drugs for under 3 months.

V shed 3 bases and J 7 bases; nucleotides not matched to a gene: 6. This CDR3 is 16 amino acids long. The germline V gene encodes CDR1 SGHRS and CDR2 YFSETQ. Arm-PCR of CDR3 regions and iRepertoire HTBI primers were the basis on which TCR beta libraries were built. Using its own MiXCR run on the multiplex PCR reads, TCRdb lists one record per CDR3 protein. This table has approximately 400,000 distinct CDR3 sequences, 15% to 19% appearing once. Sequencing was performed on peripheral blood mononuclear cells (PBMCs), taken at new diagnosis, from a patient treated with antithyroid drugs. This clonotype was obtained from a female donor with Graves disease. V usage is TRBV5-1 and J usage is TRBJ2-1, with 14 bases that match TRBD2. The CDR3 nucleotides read TGCGCCAGCAGCTCCTCTGGACTAGCGGGAGGAAATGAGCAGTTCTTC. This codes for CASSSSGLAGGNEQFF.